Below are 27 T cell receptor beta chains sequenced from a single sample in a study of blood T cell repertoires in COVID-19. Libraries were prepared by immunoSEQ multiplex PCR; TCRdb keeps only in-frame clonotypes and omits some of them. The sample has about 94,000 clones, about four fifths seen once. Sequences were obtained from peripheral blood. All receptors come from a human donor in a cohort sampled during active COVID-19.

The rearrangement joins TRBV6-6 to TRBJ2-2, with 13 bases matching TRBD2. V lost 6 bases to trimming and J lost 5 bases; unmatched junction nucleotides: 6. The CDR3 is made up of 16 amino acids. Germline V CDR1 and CDR2: MNHNY, SVGAGI (reference sequence). CDR3 bases: TGTGCCAGCAGCCACGGGACTAGCGGGGCAACCGGGGAGCTGTTTTTT. It yields the protein CASSHGTSGATGELFF.

This clone has just one count. The V and J genes are TRBV25-1 and TRBJ1-2, with D unclear. The germline gives CDR1 MGHDK, CDR2 SYGVNS. The CDR3 has 14 amino acids. V dropped 4 bases and J dropped 1 base, with 10 bases sitting between them. The CDR3 spells CASSGPNLNYGYTF. The CDR3 DNA reads TGTGCCAGCAGTGGGCCAAACCTTAACTATGGCTACACCTTC.

The V and J genes are TRBV27 and TRBJ2-7; D is unresolved. CDR3 length: 13 residues. Germline lookup yields CDR1 MNHEY and CDR2 SMNVEV (reference sequence). The V gene lost 2 bases and the J gene lost 2 bases, with 7 bases spanning the gap. The DNA for the CDR3 is TGTGCCAGCAGTTTAAGACACCCCTACGAGCAGTACTTC. Residues: CASSLRHPYEQYF.

V gene TRBV20-1 combines with J gene TRBJ1-1; 7 nucleotides align to TRBD1. The CDR3 runs to 11 residues. Germline V lookup: CDR1 DFQATT, CDR2 SNEGSKA (reference sequence). The V and J ends lost 5 bases and 5 bases, in that order; junction bases with no gene match: 2. CDR3 nucleotide sequence: TGCAGTGCTTCGGACAGGACTGAAGCTTTCTTT. This translates into CSASDRTEAFF.

The genes are TRBV19 and TRBJ1-6; TRBD1 matches at 8 bases. There are 17 residues in the CDR3. Germline CDR1 LNHDA, CDR2 SQIVND (reference sequence). J lost 1 base, V lost 4 bases, and 6 bases had no gene match. The CDR3 spells CASSTGGADSYNSPLHF. As DNA, the CDR3 is TGTGCCAGTAGTACAGGGGGCGCGGATTCCTATAATTCACCCCTCCACTTT.

The chain recombines TRBV4-1 with TRBJ2-5; TRBD2 matches 8 bases. Trimming at V came to 0 bases and at J to 3 bases, leaving 15 bases not matched to a gene. Germline V CDR1 and CDR2: MGHRA, YSYEKL. The CDR3 length is 19 residues. The CDR3 is CASSQDRGGAGVREETQYF. The CDR3 DNA reads as TGCGCCAGCAGCCAAGATCGTGGCGGAGCGGGAGTTAGGGAAGAGACCCAGTACTTC.

This chain joins TRBV30 and TRBJ1-1; D perhaps matches TRBD1 (5 bases). CDR3 length: 14 amino acids. Germline CDR1 is GTSNPN and CDR2 is SVGIG (reference sequence). Trimming left V 3 bases short and J 0 bases short, with 11 bases between. The CDR3 sequence is CAWSKGAMNTEAFF. The CDR3 nucleotides are TGTGCCTGGAGCAAAGGGGCCATGAACACTGAAGCTTTCTTT.

This clone came up once. J is TRBJ2-7 and V is TRBV5-5, with TRBD2 as a possible D gene (7 bases). The CDR3 has 16 amino acids. Trimming shortened V by 6 bases and J by 3 bases, and 22 bases separated the two germline ends. CDR1 and CDR2 from the germline V gene are SGHKS and YYEKEE (reference sequence). The chain's CDR3 is CASNPWGPGEGYEQYF. The CDR3 region has the DNA TGTGCCAGCAACCCTTGGGGGCCAGGGGAGGGCTACGAGCAGTACTTC.

The chain links TRBV10-3 to TRBJ2-3; 9 nucleotides match TRBD2. Trimming at V came to 2 bases and at J to 6 bases, leaving 3 bases not matched to a gene. CDR3 length: 14 amino acids. CDR1 and CDR2 from the germline V gene are ENHRY and SYGVKD. DNA for the CDR3: TGTGCCATCAGTGAGGGGCTAGCGGGGGATACGCAGTATTTT. Amino acid sequence: CAISEGLAGDTQYF.

V gene TRBV11-2 combines with J gene TRBJ1-5; D unresolved. This CDR3 spans 13 amino acids. Trimming took 1 base from V and 6 from J, leaving 7 bases between them. Germline V gene sequence: CDR1 SGHAT, CDR2 FQNNGV. The CDR3 region has the DNA TGTGCCAGCAGCTTAGGTTTCCGTCAGCCCCAGCATTTT. It specifies CASSLGFRQPQHF.

V is TRBV6-5 and J is TRBJ1-5, with TRBD1 identical over 7 bases. The CDR3 is 14 amino acids. Germline loops: CDR1 MNHEY, CDR2 SVGAGI. V dropped 5 bases and J dropped 1; count of bases not matched to a gene: 2. The CDR3 DNA follows: TGTGCCAGCAGTCTCAGGGGGAGCAATCAGCCCCAGCATTTT. Translating gives CASSLRGSNQPQHF.

This clone was observed a few times. The rearrangement links TRBV6-5 to TRBJ1-1; TRBD1 might be the D (6 bases). V was trimmed by 5 bases and J by 4 bases, leaving 14 bases between them. The CDR3 sequence is 14 residues long. Germline V gene data show CDR1 as MNHEY and CDR2 as SVGAGI. This chain's CDR3 is CASSTTGRSTEAFF. Here the CDR3 DNA reads TGTGCCAGCAGTACTACAGGGAGATCCACTGAAGCTTTCTTT.

This clone appeared a single time. The rearrangement joins TRBV28 to TRBJ1-2; a possible D gene is TRBD1 (5 bases). Trimming stripped 5 bases from V and 4 bases from J, with 14 bases between. There are 14 residues in the CDR3. CDR1 and CDR2 (germline): MDHEN, SYDVKM. In DNA form, the CDR3 reads TGTGCCAGCAGTCCGGACACGATTTTCTATGGCTACACCTTC. It yields the protein CASSPDTIFYGYTF.

The gene calls are TRBV5-4 and TRBJ2-5; 11 positions agree with TRBD2. Germline V gene data show CDR1 as SGHNT and CDR2 as YYREEE (reference sequence). The ends lost 0 bases at V and 4 bases at J; junction bases unmatched: 2. The CDR3 spans 15 residues. For the CDR3, the DNA is TGTGCCAGCAGCTTGGGACTAGCGGGATCAGAGACCCAGTACTTC. Its translation is CASSLGLAGSETQYF.

The V call is TRBV5-1, the J call TRBJ2-5, with 7 positions matching TRBD1. The CDR3 totals 14 residues. From germline, CDR1 is SGHRS and CDR2 YFSETQ. The V and J ends lost 2 bases and 6 bases, in that order; junction bases with no gene match: 7. CDR3 sequence reads: CASSFTGVVQTQYF. The CDR3 DNA reads TGCGCCAGCAGCTTTACAGGGGTCGTACAGACCCAGTACTTC. Drawing the rest from reference TRBV5-1 and TRBJ2-5, the complete variable domain is KAGVTQTPRYLIKTRGQQVTLSCSPISGHRSVSWYQQTPGQGLQFLFEYFSETQRNKGNFPGRFSGRQFSNSRSEMNVSTLELGDSALYLCASSFTGVVQTQYFGPGTRLLVL.

V and J are TRBV5-1 and TRBJ2-2, with a possible D match to TRBD2 (5 bases). Germline V gene sequence: CDR1 SGHRS, CDR2 YFSETQ. The CDR3 consists of 15 residues. V was clipped by 5 bases and J by 0 bases, with 11 bases between them. The chain's CDR3 is CASRPAAANTGELFF. The CDR3, as DNA: TGCGCCAGCAGACCCGCAGCGGCGAACACCGGGGAGCTGTTTTTT.

This sequence joins TRBV15 and TRBJ2-5, with TRBD2 matching over 11 bases. Germline CDR1 LNHNV, CDR2 YYDKDF (reference sequence). Trimming took 1 base from V and 5 from J; bases not matched to a gene: 3. The length of the CDR3 is 15 residues. The CDR3, as DNA: TGTGCCACCAGCAGAGTATTAGCGGGAGGGGAGACCCAGTACTTC. Translating gives CATSRVLAGGETQYF.

The chain joins TRBV6-5 to TRBJ2-7; 7 bases match TRBD1. Losses at the gene ends were 0 bases for V and 2 bases for J; bases not matched to a gene: 1. Germline lookup yields CDR1 MNHEY and CDR2 SVGAGI. This CDR3 has 14 residues. CDR3 residues: CASSYSTGPYEQYF. The CDR3 nucleotides are TGTGCCAGCAGTTACTCGACAGGGCCCTACGAGCAGTACTTC.

The chain joins TRBV19 to TRBJ1-2, with 11 bases aligning to TRBD1. Unmatched junction bases numbered 5, after V lost 7 bases and J lost 4 bases. The germline gives CDR1 LNHDA, CDR2 SQIVND (reference sequence). This CDR3 is 14 amino acids long. CDR3 DNA: TGTGCCAGTACCCTCGGACAGGGGGCCTATGGCTACACCTTC. Its translation is CASTLGQGAYGYTF.

The rearrangement links TRBV27 to TRBJ1-6, with 7 bases matching TRBD1. The CDR3 length is 14 residues. J lost 7 bases, V lost 7 bases, and 7 bases had no gene match. Germline CDR1 is MNHEY and CDR2 is SMNVEV (reference sequence). CDR3 nucleotides: TGTGCCAGCAACAGACAGGGACCGAATTCACCCCTCCACTTT. Protein product: CASNRQGPNSPLHF.

The rearrangement links TRBV11-2 to TRBJ2-7; 7 bases line up with TRBD2. CDR3 length: 15 residues. Germline CDR1 SGHAT, CDR2 FQNNGV. V dropped 2 bases and J dropped 7; count of bases not matched to a gene: 11. CDR3 loop: CASSLRKRDLREQYF. The CDR3 DNA reads as TGTGCCAGCAGCTTAAGAAAGCGGGACTTGAGGGAGCAGTACTTC. The full variable domain, in which reference TRBV11-2 and TRBJ2-7 provide the parts outside the CDR3, is EAGVAQSPRYKIIEKRQSVAFWCNPISGHATLYWYQQILGQGPKLLIQFQNNGVVDDSQLPKDRFSAERLKGVDSTLKIQPAKLEDSAVYLCASSLRKRDLREQYFGPGTRLTVT.

The chain joins TRBV7-2 to TRBJ2-3, with D tentatively TRBD2 (6 bases). This CDR3 is built from 14 residues. Germline values: CDR1 SGHTA, CDR2 FQGNSA. Trimming removed 4 bases at V and 0 bases at J, with 8 bases between. CDR3 sequence: CASSSGVSTDTQYF. CDR3 bases: TGTGCCAGCAGCTCGGGAGTCAGCACAGATACGCAGTATTTT.

The chain is built from TRBV15 and TRBJ1-4; no reliable D call. Looked up from germline, CDR1 is LNHNV and CDR2 is YYDKDF (reference sequence). The CDR3 consists of 12 residues. Trimming removed 5 bases from V and 8 bases from J, with 9 bases in between. DNA for the CDR3: TGTGCCACCAGCGGACTAAACGAAAAACTGTTTTTT. This translates into CATSGLNEKLFF.

This clone was seen once. The rearrangement uses TRBV5-6 and TRBJ2-7; 9 bases are a match to TRBD2. Germline V gene sequence: CDR1 SGHDT, CDR2 YYEEEE. The J segment lost 0 bases and the V segment lost 4 bases, leaving 5 bases of the junction unmatched. The CDR3 totals 15 residues. The CDR3 loop reads CASSLISGSSYEQYF. In DNA form, the CDR3 reads TGTGCCAGCAGCCTTATTAGCGGGAGCTCCTACGAGCAGTACTTC.

V is TRBV27 and J is TRBJ2-3; 8 bases agree with TRBD1. The length of the CDR3 is 17 residues. CDR1 and CDR2 from the germline V gene are MNHEY and SMNVEV (reference sequence). Trimming removed 0 bases from V and 2 bases from J; junction bases left unmatched: 7. The DNA for the CDR3 is TGTGCCAGCAGTTTATCCCGGACAGGGAGGAACACAGATACGCAGTATTTT. It specifies CASSLSRTGRNTDTQYF.

The V and J genes are TRBV20-1 and TRBJ2-3; TRBD2 matches at 9 bases. V gave up 3 bases and J gave up 1 base; unmatched junction bases: 8. The V gene's germline CDR1 is DFQATT and CDR2 SNEGSKA (reference sequence). CDR3 length equals 16 residues. The CDR3 sequence is CSASDRSGSGTDTQYF. The CDR3 region has the DNA TGCAGTGCTAGTGACCGTAGCGGGAGCGGCACAGATACGCAGTATTTT.

The CDR3 bases are TGTGCCAGCAGCTTACAAAAGGGACTAGCGGGAGGGAGGTACCAAGAGACCCAGTACTTC. Protein product: CASSLQKGLAGGRYQETQYF. This chain connects TRBV7-8 to TRBJ2-5; 16 bases match TRBD2. Germline CDR1 reads SGHVS; CDR2 reads FQNEAQ. The CDR3 spans 20 residues. Trimming took 2 bases from V and 0 from J; bases not matched to a gene: 9.